This T cell receptor beta chain is drawn from a study of shared clonotypes between healthy human individuals. Overall study results and limits: Since donors were few, the genetic and exposure-history diversity represented was limited.

Measured with immunoSEQ multiplex PCR; TCRdb has only the in-frame clones, and not every one. The table shows about 320,000 clones, with around 87% occurring only once. This clone was observed a single time. Its target is unknown. Donors, healthy HIV-negative adults, lacked recent acute infections or vaccinations. With 4 bases clipped from V and 4 bases from J, the junction kept 8 bases outside the gene matches. CDR1 is SEHNR, CDR2 FQNEAQ, per germline (reference sequence). This CDR3 is built from 17 residues. Sequenced: memory CD8+ T cells sorted from blood. Subset denoted: CD45RO+ cells pooled with CCR7-negative TemRA cells. The chain uses TRBV7-9 and TRBJ2-2, with 11 bases that match TRBD2. This clonotype was sampled from a man aged 18 to 29 in good health. For the CDR3, the DNA is TGTGCCAGCAGCTCAACAACTAGCGGGAGAGGCACCGGGGAGCTGTTTTTT. It yields the protein CASSSTTSGRGTGELFF.